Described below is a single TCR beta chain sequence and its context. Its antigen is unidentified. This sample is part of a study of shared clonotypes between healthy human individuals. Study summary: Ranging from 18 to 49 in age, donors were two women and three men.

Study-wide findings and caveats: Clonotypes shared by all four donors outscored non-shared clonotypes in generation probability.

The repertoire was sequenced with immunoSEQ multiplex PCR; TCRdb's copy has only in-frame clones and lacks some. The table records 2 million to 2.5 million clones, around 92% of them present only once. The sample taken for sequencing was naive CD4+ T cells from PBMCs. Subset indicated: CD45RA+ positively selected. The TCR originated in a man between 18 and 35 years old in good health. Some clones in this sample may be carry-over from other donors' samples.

The CDR3: CSVALRRGDTEAFF. For the CDR3, the DNA is TGCAGCGTTGCCCTTCGGAGAGGGGACACTGAAGCTTTCTTT. The V and J genes are TRBV29-1 and TRBJ1-1; tentatively, D is TRBD1 (5 bases). The V end was cut by 4 bases, the J end by 3 bases, with 15 bases between. Germline CDR1 reads SQVTM; CDR2 reads ANQGSEA. This CDR3 is built from 14 residues.